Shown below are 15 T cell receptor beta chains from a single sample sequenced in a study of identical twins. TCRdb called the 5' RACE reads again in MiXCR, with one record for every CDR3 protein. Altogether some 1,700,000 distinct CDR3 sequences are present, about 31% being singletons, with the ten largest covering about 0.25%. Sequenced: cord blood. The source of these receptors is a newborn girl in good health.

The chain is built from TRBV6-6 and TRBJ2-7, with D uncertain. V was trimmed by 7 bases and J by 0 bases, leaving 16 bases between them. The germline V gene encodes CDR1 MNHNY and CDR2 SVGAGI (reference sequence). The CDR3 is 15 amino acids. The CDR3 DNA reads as TGTGCCAGCAACCCTTTCGGTTACAGCTCCTACGAGCAGTACTTC. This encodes CASNPFGYSSYEQYF.

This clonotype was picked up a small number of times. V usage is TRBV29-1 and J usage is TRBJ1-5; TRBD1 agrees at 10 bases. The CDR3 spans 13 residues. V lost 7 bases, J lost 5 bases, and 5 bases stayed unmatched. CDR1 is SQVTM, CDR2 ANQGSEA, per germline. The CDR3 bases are TGCAGCGCCGGACAGGGGGGGCATCAGCCCCAGCATTTT. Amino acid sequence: CSAGQGGHQPQHF.

The chain's CDR3 is CASSSTSGSDDEQFF. CDR3 DNA sequence: TGTGCCAGCAGCTCCACTAGCGGGAGCGACGACGAGCAGTTCTTC. The chain is built from TRBV7-9 and TRBJ2-1, with 11 bases fitting TRBD2. CDR1 SEHNR and CDR2 FQNEAQ come from the germline V gene (reference sequence). Unmatched junction bases numbered 9, after V lost 4 bases and J lost 10 bases. The CDR3 is 15 residues long.

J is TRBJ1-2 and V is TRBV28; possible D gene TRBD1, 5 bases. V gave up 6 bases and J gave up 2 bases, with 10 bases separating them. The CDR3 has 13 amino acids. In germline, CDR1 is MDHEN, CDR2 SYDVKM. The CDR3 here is CASRETENYGYTF. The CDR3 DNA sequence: TGTGCCAGCAGGGAGACAGAAAACTATGGCTACACCTTC.

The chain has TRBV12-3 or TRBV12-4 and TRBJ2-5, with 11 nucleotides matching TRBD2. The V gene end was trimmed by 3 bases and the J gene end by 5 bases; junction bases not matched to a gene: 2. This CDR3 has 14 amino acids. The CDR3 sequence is CASSFLAGGETQYF. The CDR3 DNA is TGTGCCAGCAGTTTCCTAGCGGGGGGCGAGACCCAGTACTTC.

The CDR3 DNA reads as TGTGCCAGCAGCCAGGGACTAGCGGGGGGGCCCCGGACCACAGATACGCAGTATTTT. This sequence encodes CASSQGLAGGPRTTDTQYF. The chain recombines TRBV4-2 with TRBJ2-3; 16 bases line up with TRBD2. The CDR3 has 19 residues. V was pared by 3 bases and J by 2 bases, with 8 bases of the junction left unmatched. The germline CDR1 and CDR2 sequences are LGHNA and YNFKEQ.

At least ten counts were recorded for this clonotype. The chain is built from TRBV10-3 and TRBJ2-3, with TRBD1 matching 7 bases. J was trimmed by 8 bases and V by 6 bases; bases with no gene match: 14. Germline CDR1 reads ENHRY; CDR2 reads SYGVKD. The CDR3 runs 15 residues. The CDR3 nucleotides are TGTGCCATCAGCCTGGACAGGCCAAATAGATCTACGCAGTATTTT. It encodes CAISLDRPNRSTQYF.

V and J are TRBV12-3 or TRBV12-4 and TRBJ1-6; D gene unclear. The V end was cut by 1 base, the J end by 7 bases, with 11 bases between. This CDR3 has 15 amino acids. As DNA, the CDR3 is TGTGCCAGCAGTTTAGGGGCGCTGGTCAATTCACCCCTCCACTTT. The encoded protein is CASSLGALVNSPLHF.

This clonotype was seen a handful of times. DNA for the CDR3: TGTGCCAGCAGTTTATGGGAGGGTGGGTCCTACGAGCAGTACTTC. The encoded protein is CASSLWEGGSYEQYF. V gene TRBV28 combines with J gene TRBJ2-7, with D tentatively TRBD2 (6 bases). This CDR3 spans 15 amino acids. Trimming cost V 0 bases and J 1 base, with 10 bases left between them. Germline CDR1 reads MDHEN; CDR2 reads SYDVKM.

In DNA form, the CDR3 reads TGTGCTAGTGCCACCGGAACTGAAGCTTTCTTT. It encodes CASATGTEAFF. The chain is built from TRBV12-5 and TRBJ1-1, with D unresolved. The V end lost 7 bases, the J end lost 5 bases, and 8 bases lay between the germline ends. CDR1 is LGHNT, CDR2 FRNRAP, per germline. The CDR3 is 11 residues long.

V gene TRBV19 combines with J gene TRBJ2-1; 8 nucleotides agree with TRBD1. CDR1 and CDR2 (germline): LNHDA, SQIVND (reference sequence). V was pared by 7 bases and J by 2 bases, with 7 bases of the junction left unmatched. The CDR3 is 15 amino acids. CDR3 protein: CASTPDRATYNEQFF. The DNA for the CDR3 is TGTGCCAGTACCCCGGACAGGGCTACCTACAATGAGCAGTTCTTC.

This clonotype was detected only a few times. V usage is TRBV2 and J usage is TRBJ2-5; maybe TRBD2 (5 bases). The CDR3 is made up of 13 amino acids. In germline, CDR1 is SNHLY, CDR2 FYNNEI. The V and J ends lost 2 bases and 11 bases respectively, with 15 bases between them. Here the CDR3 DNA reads TGTGCCAGCAGTGAAACCCGGGGAGCGGAGCAGTACTTC. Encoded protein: CASSETRGAEQYF. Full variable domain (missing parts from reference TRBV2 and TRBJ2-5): EPEVTQTPSHQVTQMGQEVILRCVPISNHLYFYWYRQILGQKVEFLVSFYNNEISEKSEIFDDQFSVERPDGSNFTLKIRSTKLEDSAMYFCASSETRGAEQYFGPGTRLLVL.

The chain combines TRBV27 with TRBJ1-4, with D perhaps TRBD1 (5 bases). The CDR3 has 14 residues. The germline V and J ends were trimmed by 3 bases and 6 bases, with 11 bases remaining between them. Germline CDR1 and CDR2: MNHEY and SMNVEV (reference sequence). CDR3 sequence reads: CASSFIGGDEKLFF. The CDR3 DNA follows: TGTGCCAGCAGTTTCATTGGGGGAGATGAAAAACTGTTTTTT.

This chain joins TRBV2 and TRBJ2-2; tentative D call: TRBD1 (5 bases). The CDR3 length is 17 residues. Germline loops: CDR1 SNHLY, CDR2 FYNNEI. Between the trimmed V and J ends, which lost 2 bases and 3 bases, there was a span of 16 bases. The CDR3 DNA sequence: TGTGCCAGCAGTGAATTGGTCAGGGTGGCGGACACCGGGGAGCTGTTTTTT. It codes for CASSELVRVADTGELFF.

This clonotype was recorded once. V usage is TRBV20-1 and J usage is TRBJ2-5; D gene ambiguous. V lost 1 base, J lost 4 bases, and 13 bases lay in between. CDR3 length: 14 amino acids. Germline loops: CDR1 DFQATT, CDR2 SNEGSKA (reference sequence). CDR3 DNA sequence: TGCAGTGCTAGAGGGAGTTTCTTGGGAGAGACCCAGTACTTC. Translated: CSARGSFLGETQYF.